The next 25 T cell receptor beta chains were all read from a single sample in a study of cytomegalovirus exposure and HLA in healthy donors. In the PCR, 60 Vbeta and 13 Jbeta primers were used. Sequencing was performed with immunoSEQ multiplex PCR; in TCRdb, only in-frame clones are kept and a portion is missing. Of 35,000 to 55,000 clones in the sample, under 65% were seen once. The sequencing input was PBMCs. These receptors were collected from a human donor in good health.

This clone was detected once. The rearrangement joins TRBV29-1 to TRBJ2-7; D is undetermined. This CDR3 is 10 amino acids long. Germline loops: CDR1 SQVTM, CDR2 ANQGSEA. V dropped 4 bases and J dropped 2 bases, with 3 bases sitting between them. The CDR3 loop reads CSVGAYEQYF. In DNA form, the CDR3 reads TGCAGCGTTGGAGCCTACGAGCAGTACTTC.

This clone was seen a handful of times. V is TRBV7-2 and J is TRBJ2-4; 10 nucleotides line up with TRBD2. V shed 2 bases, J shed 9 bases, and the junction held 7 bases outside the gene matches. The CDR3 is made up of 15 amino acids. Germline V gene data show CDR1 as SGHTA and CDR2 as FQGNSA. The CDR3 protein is CASSLYSGGLSIQYF. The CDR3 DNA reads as TGTGCCAGCAGCTTATATAGCGGGGGGCTTAGCATTCAGTACTTC. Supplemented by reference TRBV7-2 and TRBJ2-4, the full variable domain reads GAGVSQSPSNKVTEKGKDVELRCDPISGHTALYWYRQSLGQGLEFLIYFQGNSAPDKSGLPSDRFSAERTGGSVSTLTIQRTQQEDSAVYLCASSLYSGGLSIQYFGAGTRLSVL.

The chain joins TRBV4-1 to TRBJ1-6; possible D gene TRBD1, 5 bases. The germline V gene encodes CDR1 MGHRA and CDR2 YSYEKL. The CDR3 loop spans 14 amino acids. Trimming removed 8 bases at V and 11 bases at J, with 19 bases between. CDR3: CASAIPGLSTPLHF. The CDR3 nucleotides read TGCGCCAGCGCCATTCCGGGACTATCGACACCCCTCCACTTT.

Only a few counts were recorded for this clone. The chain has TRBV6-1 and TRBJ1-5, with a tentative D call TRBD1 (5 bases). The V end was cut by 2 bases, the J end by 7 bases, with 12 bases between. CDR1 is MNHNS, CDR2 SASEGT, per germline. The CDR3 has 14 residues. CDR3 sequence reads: CASSEWEGMQPQHF. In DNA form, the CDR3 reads TGTGCCAGCAGTGAATGGGAGGGGATGCAGCCCCAGCATTTT.

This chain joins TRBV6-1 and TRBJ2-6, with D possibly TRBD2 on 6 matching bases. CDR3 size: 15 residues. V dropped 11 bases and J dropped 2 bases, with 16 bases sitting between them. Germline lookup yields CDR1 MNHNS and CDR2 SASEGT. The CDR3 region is CAGGAGGAGANVLTF. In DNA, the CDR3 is TGTGCCGGCGGAGCCGGAGGGGCTGGGGCCAACGTCCTGACTTTC.

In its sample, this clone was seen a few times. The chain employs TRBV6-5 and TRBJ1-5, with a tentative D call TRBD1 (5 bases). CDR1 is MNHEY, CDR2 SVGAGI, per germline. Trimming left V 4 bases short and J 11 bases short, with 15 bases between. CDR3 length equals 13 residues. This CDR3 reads CASSFGASSAQHF. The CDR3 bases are TGTGCCAGCAGTTTTGGGGCCAGCTCAGCCCAGCATTTT.

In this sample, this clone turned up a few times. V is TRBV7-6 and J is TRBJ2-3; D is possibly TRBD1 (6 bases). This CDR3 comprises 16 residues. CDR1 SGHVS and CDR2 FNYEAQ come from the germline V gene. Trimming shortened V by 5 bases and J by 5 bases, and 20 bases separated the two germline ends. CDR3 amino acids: CASSRHQGTQGDTQYF. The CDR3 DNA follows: TGTGCCAGCAGCCGCCATCAGGGGACGCAAGGAGATACGCAGTATTTT.

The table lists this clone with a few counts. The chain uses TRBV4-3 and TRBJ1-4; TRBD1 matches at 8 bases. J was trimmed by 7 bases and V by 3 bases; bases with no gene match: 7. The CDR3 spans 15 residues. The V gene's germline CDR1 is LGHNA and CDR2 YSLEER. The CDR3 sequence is CASSHNQGAIEKLFF. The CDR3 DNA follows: TGCGCCAGCAGCCACAATCAGGGGGCTATTGAAAAACTGTTTTTT.

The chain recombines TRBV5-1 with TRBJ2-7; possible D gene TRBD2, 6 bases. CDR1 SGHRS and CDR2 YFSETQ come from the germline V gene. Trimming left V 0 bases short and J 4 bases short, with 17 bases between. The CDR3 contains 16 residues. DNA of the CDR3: TGCGCCAGCAGCTTGGGGAGGGCCCAGGCGGGGTACGAGCAGTACTTC. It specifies CASSLGRAQAGYEQYF.

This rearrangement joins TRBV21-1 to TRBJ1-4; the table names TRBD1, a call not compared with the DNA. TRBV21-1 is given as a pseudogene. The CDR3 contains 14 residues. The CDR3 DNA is TGTGCCAGCAGCAATGGGCACAGAAGGGAAAAACTGTTTTTT. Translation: CASSNGHRREKLFF.

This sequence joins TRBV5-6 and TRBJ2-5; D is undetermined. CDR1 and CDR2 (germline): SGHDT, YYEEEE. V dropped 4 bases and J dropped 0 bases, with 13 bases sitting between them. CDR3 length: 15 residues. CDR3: CASSRQRLYQETQYF. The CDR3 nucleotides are TGTGCCAGCAGCCGCCAGCGTCTTTACCAAGAGACCCAGTACTTC. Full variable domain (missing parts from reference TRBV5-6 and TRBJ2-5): DAGVTQSPTHLIKTRGQQVTLRCSPKSGHDTVSWYQQALGQGPQFIFQYYEEEERQRGNFPDRFSGHQFPNYSSELNVNALLLGDSALYLCASSRQRLYQETQYFGPGTRLLVL.

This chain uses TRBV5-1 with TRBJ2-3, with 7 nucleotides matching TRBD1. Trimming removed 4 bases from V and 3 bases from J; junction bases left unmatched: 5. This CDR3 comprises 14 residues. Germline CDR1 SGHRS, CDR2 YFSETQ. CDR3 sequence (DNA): TGCGCCAGCAGCCTTCCGGACAGGACAGATACGCAGTATTTT. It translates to CASSLPDRTDTQYF.

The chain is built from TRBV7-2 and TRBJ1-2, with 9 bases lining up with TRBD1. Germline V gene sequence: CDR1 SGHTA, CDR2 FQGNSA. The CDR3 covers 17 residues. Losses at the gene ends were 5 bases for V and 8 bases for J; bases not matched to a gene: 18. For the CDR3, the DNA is TGTGCCAGCAGCGAACGAGTGTACAGGGGGCTGGCTCTAGGCTACACCTTC. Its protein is CASSERVYRGLALGYTF.

The CDR3 protein is CASSPPIRSGELFF. The CDR3 DNA follows: TGTGCCAGCTCACCCCCTATTCGGTCCGGGGAGCTGTTTTTT. The chain links TRBV18 to TRBJ2-2; D unresolved. CDR3 size: 14 residues. CDR1 is KGHSH and CDR2 is LQKENI in the germline V gene. Trimming pared 3 bases from V and 6 bases from J, leaving 11 bases between.

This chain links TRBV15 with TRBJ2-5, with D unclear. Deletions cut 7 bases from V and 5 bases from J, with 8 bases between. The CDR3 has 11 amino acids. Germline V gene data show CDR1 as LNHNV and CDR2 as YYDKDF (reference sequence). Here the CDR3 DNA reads TGTGCCACCAAAAAAGAGGAGACCCAGTACTTC. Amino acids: CATKKEETQYF.

The CDR3 coding sequence is TGTGCCAGCAGCTTGGGCCTGATTAATGAAAAACTGTTTTTT. This encodes CASSLGLINEKLFF. The chain carries TRBV11-2 and TRBJ1-4; D ambiguous. V lost 3 bases and J 4 bases, leaving 9 bases between the germline ends. The germline CDR1 and CDR2 sequences are SGHAT and FQNNGV. CDR3 length: 14 amino acids.

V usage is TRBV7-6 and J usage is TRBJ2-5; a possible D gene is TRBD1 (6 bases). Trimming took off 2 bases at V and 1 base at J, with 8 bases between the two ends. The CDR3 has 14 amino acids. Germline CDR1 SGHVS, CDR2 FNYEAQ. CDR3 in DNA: TGTGCCAGCAGCTTAACAGGGTTCCAAGAGACCCAGTACTTC. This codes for CASSLTGFQETQYF.

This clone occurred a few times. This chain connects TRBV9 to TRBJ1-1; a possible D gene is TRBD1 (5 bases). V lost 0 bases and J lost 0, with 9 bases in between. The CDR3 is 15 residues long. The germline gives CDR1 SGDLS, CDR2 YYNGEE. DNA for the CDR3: TGTGCCAGCAGCGTAGGTTGGGGCTTGAACACTGAAGCTTTCTTT. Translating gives CASSVGWGLNTEAFF.

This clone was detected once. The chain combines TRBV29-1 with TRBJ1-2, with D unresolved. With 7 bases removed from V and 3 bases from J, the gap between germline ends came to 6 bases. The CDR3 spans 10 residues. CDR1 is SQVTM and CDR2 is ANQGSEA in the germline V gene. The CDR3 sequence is CSARDYGYTF. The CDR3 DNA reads TGCAGCGCCCGGGACTATGGCTACACCTTC.

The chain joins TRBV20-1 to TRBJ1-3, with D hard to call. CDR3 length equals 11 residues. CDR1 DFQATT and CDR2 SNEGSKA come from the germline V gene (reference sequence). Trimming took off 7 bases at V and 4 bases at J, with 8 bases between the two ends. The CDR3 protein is CSVREGNTIYF. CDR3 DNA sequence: TGCAGTGTTAGGGAGGGAAACACCATATATTTT.

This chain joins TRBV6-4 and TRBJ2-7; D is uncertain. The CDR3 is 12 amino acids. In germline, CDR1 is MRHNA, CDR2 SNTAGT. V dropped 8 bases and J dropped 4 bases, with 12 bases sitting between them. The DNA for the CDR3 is TGTGCCAGCCTTACGTTCGGTTACGAGCAGTACTTC. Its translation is CASLTFGYEQYF.

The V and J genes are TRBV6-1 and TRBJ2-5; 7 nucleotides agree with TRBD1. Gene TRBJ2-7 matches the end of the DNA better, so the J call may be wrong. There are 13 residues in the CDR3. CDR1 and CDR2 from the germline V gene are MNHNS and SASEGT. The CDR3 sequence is CASNRDSFYEQYF. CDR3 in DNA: TGTGCCAGCAATAGGGACAGTTTCTACGAGCAGTACTTC.

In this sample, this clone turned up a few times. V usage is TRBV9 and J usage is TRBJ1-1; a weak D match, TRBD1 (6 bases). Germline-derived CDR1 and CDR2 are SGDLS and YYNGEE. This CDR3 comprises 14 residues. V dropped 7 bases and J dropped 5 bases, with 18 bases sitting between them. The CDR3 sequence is CASGGGGGWTEAFF. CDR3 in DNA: TGTGCCAGCGGGGGGGGAGGGGGTTGGACTGAAGCTTTCTTT.

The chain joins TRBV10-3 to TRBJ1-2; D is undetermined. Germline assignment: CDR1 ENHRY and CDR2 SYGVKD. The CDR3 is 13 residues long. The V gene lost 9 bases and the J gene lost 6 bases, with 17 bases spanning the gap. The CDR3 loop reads CAMSPQARDGYTF. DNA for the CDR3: TGTGCCATGAGCCCCCAGGCGAGGGATGGCTACACCTTC.

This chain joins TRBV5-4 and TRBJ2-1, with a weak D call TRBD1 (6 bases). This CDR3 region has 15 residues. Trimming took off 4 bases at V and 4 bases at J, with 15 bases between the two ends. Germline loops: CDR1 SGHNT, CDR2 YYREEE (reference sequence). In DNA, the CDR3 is TGTGCCAGCAGCCCGGGTTGGGGGCCGTACAATGAGCAGTTCTTC. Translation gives CASSPGWGPYNEQFF.